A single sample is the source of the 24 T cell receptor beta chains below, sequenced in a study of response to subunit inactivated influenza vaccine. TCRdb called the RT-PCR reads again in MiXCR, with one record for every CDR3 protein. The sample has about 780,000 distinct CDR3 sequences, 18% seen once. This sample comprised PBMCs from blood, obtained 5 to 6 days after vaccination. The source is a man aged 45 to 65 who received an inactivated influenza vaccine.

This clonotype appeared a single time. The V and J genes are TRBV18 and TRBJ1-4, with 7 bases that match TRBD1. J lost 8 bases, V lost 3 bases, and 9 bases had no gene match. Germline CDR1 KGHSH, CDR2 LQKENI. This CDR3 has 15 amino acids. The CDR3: CASSPLVGGHEKLFF. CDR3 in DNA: TGTGCCAGCTCACCGCTTGTAGGGGGCCACGAAAAACTGTTTTTT.

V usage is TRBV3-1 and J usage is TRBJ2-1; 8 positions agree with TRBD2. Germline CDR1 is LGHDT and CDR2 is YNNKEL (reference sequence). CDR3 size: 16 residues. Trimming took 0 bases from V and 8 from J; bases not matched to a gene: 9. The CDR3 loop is CASSQERGLVLYEQFF. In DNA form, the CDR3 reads TGTGCCAGCAGCCAAGAGAGGGGACTAGTTCTCTATGAGCAGTTCTTC.

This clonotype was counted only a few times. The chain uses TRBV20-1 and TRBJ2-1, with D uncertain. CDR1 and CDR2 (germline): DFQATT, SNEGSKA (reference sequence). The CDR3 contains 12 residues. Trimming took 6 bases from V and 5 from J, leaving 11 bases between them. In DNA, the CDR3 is TGCAGTGCCAATACGAGACACAATGAGCAGTTCTTC. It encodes CSANTRHNEQFF.

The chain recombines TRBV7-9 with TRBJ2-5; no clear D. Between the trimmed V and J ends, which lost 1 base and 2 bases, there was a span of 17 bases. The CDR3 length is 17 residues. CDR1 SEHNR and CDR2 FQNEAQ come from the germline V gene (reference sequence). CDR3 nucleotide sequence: TGTGCCAGCAGCTTAGGGGCGGCGAGTGGGCCACAAGAGACCCAGTACTTC. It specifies CASSLGAASGPQETQYF.

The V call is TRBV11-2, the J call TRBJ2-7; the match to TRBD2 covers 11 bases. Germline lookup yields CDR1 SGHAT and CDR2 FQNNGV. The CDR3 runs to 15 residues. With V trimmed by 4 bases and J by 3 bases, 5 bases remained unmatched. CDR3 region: CASSSGTSGYYEQYF. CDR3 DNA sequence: TGTGCCAGCAGCTCTGGGACTAGCGGATACTACGAGCAGTACTTC. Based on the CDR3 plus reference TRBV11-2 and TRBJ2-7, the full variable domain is EAGVAQSPRYKIIEKRQSVAFWCNPISGHATLYWYQQILGQGPKLLIQFQNNGVVDDSQLPKDRFSAERLKGVDSTLKIQPAKLEDSAVYLCASSSGTSGYYEQYFGPGTRLTVT.

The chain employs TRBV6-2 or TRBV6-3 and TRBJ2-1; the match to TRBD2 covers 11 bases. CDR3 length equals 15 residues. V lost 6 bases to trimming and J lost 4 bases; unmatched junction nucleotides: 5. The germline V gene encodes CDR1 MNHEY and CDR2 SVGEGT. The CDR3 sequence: CASSQTSGVYNEQFF. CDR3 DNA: TGTGCCAGCAGCCAGACTAGCGGGGTGTACAATGAGCAGTTCTTC.

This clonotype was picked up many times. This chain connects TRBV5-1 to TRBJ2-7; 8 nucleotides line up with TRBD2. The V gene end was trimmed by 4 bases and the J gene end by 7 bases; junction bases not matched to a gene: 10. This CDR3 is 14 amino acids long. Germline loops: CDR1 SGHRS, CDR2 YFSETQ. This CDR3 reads CASSRTAGAWEQYF. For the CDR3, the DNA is TGCGCCAGCAGCCGGACAGCGGGGGCGTGGGAGCAGTACTTC.

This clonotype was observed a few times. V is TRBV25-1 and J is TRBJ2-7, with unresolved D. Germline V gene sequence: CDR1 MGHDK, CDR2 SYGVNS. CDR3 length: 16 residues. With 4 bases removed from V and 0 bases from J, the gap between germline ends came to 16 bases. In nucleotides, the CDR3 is TGTGCCAGCAGTGGAGGAGCGCGACTCAGCTCCTACGAGCAGTACTTC. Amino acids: CASSGGARLSSYEQYF.

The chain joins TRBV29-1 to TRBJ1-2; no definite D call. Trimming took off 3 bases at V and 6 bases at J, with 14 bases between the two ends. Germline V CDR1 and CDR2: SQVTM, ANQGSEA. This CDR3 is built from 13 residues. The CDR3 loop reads CSVDGGWEDGYTF. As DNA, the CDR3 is TGCAGCGTTGATGGTGGCTGGGAGGATGGCTACACCTTC. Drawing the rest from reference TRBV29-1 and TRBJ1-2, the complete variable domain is SAVISQKPSRDICQRGTSLTIQCQVDSQVTMMFWYRQQPGQSLTLIATANQGSEATYESGFVIDKFPISRPNLTFSTLTVSNMSPEDSSIYLCSVDGGWEDGYTFGSGTRLTVV.

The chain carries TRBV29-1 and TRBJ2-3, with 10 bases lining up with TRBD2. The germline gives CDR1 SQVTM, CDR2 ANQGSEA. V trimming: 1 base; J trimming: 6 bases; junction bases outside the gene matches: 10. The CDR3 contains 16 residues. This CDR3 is CSVEAGIAGGHDTQYF. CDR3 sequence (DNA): TGCAGCGTTGAAGCTGGAATAGCGGGGGGTCATGATACGCAGTATTTT.

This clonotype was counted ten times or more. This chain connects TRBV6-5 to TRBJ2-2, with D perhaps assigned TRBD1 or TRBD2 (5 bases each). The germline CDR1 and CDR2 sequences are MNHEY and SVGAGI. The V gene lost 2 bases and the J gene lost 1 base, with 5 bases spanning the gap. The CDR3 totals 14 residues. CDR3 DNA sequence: TGTGCCAGCAGTTACGGGGGGAACACCGGGGAGCTGTTTTTT. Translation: CASSYGGNTGELFF.

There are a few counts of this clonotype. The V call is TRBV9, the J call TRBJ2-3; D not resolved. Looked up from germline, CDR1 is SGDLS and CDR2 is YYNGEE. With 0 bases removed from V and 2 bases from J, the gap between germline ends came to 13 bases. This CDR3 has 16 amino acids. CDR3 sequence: CASSVGNIEITDTQYF. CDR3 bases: TGTGCCAGCAGCGTAGGGAACATAGAGATCACAGATACGCAGTATTTT.

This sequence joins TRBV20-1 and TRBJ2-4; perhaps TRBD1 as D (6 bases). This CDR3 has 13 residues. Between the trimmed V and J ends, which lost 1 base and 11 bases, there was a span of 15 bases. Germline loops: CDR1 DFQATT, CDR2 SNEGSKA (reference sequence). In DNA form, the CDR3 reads TGCAGTGCTAGAGTGATGTCAGGGGTCCTTCAGTACTTC. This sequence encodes CSARVMSGVLQYF.

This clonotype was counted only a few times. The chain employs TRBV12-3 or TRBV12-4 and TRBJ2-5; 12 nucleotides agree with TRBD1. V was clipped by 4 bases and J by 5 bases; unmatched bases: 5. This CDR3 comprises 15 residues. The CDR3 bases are TGTGCCAGCAGTTGGGGGACAGGGGGCGATGAGACCCAGTACTTC. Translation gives CASSWGTGGDETQYF.

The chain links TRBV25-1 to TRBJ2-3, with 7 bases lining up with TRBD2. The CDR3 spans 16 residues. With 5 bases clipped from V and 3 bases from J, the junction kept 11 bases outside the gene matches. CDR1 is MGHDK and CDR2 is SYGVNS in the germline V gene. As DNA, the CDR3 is TGTGCCAGCAGTCCGCCGTCCGGCGGGAGAACAGATACGCAGTATTTT. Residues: CASSPPSGGRTDTQYF.

The CDR3 region has the DNA TGTGCCAGCAGTCCACATCCCGGGACCGGGGAAGCTTTCTTT. The encoded protein is CASSPHPGTGEAFF. The chain recombines TRBV6-1 with TRBJ1-1; D might be TRBD1 (5 bases). CDR3 size: 14 residues. Germline V CDR1 and CDR2: MNHNS, SASEGT. V lost 5 bases to trimming and J lost 8 bases, with 18 bases between them.

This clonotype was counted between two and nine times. CDR3 in amino acids: CASSHQDRRAQYF. The DNA for the CDR3 is TGCGCCAGCAGCCACCAAGACAGGAGGGCGCAGTATTTT. This sequence joins TRBV4-3 and TRBJ2-3; D might be TRBD1 or TRBD2, each matching 6 bases. Germline CDR1 and CDR2: LGHNA and YSLEER. This CDR3 region has 13 residues. V lost 3 bases and J 10 bases, leaving 14 bases between the germline ends.

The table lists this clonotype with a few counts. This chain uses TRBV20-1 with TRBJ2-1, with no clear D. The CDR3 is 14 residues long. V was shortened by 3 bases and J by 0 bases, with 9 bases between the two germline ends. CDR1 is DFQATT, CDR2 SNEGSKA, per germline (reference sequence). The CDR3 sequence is CSARDVSSYNEQFF. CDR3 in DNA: TGCAGTGCTAGGGACGTTAGCTCCTACAATGAGCAGTTCTTC.

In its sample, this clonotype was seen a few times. The DNA of the CDR3 is TGTGCCAGCAGTTATTCCTTGGACAACACTGAAGCTTTCTTT. Its protein product is CASSYSLDNTEAFF. The V gene is TRBV6-2 or TRBV6-3, the J gene TRBJ1-1; no reliable D call. The CDR3 length is 14 residues. Germline CDR1 and CDR2: MNHEY and SVGEGT. V dropped 3 bases and J dropped 2 bases, with 10 bases sitting between them.

CDR3 DNA sequence: TGTGCCAGCAGCCAAGATCCAGCTTCAGGGGTGACCCAGTACTTC. Translated: CASSQDPASGVTQYF. The genes are TRBV3-1 and TRBJ2-5, with TRBD1 as a possible D gene (6 bases). The CDR3 contains 15 residues. Germline V lookup: CDR1 LGHDT, CDR2 YNNKEL (reference sequence). V lost 0 bases and J lost 7, with 15 bases in between.

Here the CDR3 DNA reads TGTGCCAGCAGTTACTCGACAGGGCAGTACGAGCAGTACTTC. Its protein product is CASSYSTGQYEQYF. The chain carries TRBV6-5 and TRBJ2-7; 7 bases line up with TRBD1. The V and J ends lost 0 bases and 4 bases, in that order; junction bases with no gene match: 3. Looked up from germline, CDR1 is MNHEY and CDR2 is SVGAGI. The CDR3 consists of 14 residues.

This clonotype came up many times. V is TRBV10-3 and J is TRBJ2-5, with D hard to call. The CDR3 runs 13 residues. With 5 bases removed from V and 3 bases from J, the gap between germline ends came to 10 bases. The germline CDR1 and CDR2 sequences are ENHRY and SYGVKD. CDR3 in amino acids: CAISQNPEETQYF. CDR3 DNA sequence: TGTGCCATCAGTCAGAACCCCGAAGAGACCCAGTACTTC.

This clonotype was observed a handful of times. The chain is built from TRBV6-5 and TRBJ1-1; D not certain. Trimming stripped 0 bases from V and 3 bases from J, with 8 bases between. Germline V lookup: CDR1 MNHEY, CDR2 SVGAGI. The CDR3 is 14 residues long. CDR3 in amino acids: CASSYSSGDTEAFF. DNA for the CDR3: TGTGCCAGCAGTTACTCGAGTGGGGACACTGAAGCTTTCTTT.

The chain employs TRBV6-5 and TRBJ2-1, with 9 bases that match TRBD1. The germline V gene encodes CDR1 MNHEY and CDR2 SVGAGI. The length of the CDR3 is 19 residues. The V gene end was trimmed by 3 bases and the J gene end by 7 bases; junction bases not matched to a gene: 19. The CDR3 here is CASSYSAEAGTGLMNEQFF. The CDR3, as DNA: TGTGCCAGCAGTTATTCCGCCGAAGCCGGGACAGGGCTTATGAATGAGCAGTTCTTC.